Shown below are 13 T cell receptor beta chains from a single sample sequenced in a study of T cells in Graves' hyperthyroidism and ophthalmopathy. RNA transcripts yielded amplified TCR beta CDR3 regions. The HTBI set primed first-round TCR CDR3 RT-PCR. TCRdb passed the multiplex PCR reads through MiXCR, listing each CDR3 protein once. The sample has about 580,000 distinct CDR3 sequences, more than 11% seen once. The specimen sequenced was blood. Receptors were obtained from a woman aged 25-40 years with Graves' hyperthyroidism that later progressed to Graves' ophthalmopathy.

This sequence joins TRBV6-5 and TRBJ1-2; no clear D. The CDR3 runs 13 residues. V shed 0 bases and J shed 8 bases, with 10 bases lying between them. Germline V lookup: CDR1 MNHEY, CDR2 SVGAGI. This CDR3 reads CASSYSVNGGYTF. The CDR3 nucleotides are TGTGCCAGCAGTTACTCAGTTAATGGAGGCTACACCTTC.

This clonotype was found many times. Here the CDR3 reads CATSSGVAGGETQYF. CDR3 DNA: TGTGCCACCAGCAGTGGCGTAGCGGGAGGGGAGACCCAGTACTTC. The chain recombines TRBV15 with TRBJ2-5; 11 bases align to TRBD2. Germline loops: CDR1 LNHNV, CDR2 YYDKDF (reference sequence). The CDR3 consists of 15 residues. The V segment lost 3 bases and the J segment 5 bases; nucleotides outside the gene matches: 5.

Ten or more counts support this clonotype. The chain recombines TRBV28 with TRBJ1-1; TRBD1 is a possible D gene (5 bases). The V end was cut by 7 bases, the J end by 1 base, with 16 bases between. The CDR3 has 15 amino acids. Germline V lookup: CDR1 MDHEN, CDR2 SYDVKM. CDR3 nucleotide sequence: TGTGCCAGCAAGGACCAGGGAAAGGGGAACACTGAAGCTTTCTTT. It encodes CASKDQGKGNTEAFF.

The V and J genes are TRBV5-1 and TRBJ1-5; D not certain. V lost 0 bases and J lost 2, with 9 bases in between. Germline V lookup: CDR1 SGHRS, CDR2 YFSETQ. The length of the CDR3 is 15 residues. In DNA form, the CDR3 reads TGCGCCAGCAGCTTGGTAGGTGGGCGCAATCAGCCCCAGCATTTT. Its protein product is CASSLVGGRNQPQHF.

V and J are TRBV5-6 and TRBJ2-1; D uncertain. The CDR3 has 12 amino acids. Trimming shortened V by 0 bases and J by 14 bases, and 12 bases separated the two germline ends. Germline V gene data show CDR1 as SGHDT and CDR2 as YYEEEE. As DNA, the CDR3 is TGTGCCAGCAGCTTGGCCGGAAAGGTGGAGTTCTTC. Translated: CASSLAGKVEFF.

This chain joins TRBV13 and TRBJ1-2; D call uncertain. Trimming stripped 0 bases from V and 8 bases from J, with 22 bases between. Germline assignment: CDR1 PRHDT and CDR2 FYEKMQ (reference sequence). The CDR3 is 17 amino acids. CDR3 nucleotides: TGTGCCAGCAGCTTAGGCCCGTCCCCCCGGGCGGGAACGGGCTACACCTTC. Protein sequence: CASSLGPSPRAGTGYTF.

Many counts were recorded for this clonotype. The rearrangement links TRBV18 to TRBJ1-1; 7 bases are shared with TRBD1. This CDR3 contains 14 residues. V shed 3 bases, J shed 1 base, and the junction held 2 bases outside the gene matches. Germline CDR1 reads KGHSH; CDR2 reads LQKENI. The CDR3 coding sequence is TGTGCCAGCTCACCGGGACAGCGGAACACTGAAGCTTTCTTT. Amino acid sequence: CASSPGQRNTEAFF. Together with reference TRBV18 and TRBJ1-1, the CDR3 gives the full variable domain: NAGVMQNPRHLVRRRGQEARLRCSPMKGHSHVYWYRQLPEEGLKFMVYLQKENIIDESGMPKERFSAEFPKEGPSILRIQQVVRGDSAAYFCASSPGQRNTEAFFGQGTRLTVV.

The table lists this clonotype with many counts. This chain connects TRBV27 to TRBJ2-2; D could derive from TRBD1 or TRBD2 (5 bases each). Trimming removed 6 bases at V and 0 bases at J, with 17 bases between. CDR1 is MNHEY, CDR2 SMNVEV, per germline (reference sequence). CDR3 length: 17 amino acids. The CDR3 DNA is TGTGCCAGCAGCTCACCACTGGGGGTTACGAACACCGGGGAGCTGTTTTTT. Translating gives CASSSPLGVTNTGELFF.

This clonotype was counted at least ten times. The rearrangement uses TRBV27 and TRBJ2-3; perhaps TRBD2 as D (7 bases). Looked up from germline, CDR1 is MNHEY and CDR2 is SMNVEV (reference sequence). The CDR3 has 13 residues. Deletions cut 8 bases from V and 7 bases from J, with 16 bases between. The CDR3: CASRSGGANTQYF. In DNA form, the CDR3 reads TGTGCCAGCCGGTCGGGGGGCGCGAATACGCAGTATTTT.

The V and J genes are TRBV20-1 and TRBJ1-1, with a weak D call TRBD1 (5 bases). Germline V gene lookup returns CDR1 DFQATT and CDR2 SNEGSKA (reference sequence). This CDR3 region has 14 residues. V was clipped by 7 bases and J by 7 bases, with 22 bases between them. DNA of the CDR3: TGCAGTGTAGTCAATCGCGGGGGGAAGGTTGAAGCTTTCTTT. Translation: CSVVNRGGKVEAFF.

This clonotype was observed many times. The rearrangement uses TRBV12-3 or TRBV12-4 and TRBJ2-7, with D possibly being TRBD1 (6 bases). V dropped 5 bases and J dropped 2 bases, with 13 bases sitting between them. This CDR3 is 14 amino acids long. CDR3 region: CASSPDRGAYEQYF. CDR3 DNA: TGTGCCAGCAGTCCGGACAGAGGAGCCTACGAGCAGTACTTC.

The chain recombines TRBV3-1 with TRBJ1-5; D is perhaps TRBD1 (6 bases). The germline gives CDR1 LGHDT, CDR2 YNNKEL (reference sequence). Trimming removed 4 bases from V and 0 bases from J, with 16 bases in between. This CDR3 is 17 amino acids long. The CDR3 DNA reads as TGTGCCAGCAGCCCTTCCCGGGACAAGTATAGCAATCAGCCCCAGCATTTT. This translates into CASSPSRDKYSNQPQHF.

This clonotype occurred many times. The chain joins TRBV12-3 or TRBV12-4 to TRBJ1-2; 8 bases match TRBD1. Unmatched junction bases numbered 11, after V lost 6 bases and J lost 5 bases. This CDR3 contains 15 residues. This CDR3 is CASRPTGTGDYGYTF. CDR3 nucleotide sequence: TGTGCCAGCAGACCCACCGGGACAGGCGATTATGGCTACACCTTC.